These 15 T cell receptor beta chains were all obtained from the same sample, sequenced in a study of cytomegalovirus exposure and HLA in healthy donors. A multiplex PCR was run with 60 Vbeta primers and 13 Jbeta primers. Sequencing was performed with immunoSEQ multiplex PCR; in TCRdb, only in-frame clones are kept and a portion is missing. The sample carries about 230,000 clones, 77% recorded once. The sample was PBMCs. The receptors stem from a woman aged 60 to 75 in good health and CMV-seropositive.

The chain carries TRBV12-2 and TRBJ2-7; the D call of TRBD1 is as the table states it, not checked on the DNA. TRBV12-2 is a documented pseudogene. The CDR3 extends over 15 amino acids. The CDR3 DNA is TGTGCAAGTCGCTTAGCGGGGACAGTTATTTACGAGCAGTACTTC. The encoded protein is CASRLAGTVIYEQYF.

J is TRBJ2-5 and V is TRBV6-4; D is unresolved. CDR1 is MRHNA and CDR2 is SNTAGT in the germline V gene. Trimming took 5 bases from V and 2 from J, leaving 12 bases between them. The CDR3 runs to 14 residues. Written as DNA, the CDR3 is TGTGCCAGCAGTCGATCCCCCGGGCAAGAGACCCAGTACTTC. This encodes CASSRSPGQETQYF.

The chain employs TRBV11-2 and TRBJ2-5, with D maybe TRBD2 (6 bases). The length of the CDR3 is 14 residues. V was pared by 4 bases and J by 5 bases, with 14 bases between. Germline lookup yields CDR1 SGHAT and CDR2 FQNNGV. CDR3 coding DNA: TGTGCCAGCAGCTCTCCGGGGGACCGGGAGACCCAGTACTTC. Translating it yields CASSSPGDRETQYF.

The V gene is TRBV6-1, the J gene TRBJ2-5; 11 bases match TRBD2. The V gene's germline CDR1 is MNHNS and CDR2 SASEGT. Germline trimming cut 3 bases from V and 5 bases from J; bases unmatched to any gene: 2. This CDR3 is built from 14 residues. CDR3 in amino acids: CASSEGTSGETQYF. DNA of the CDR3: TGTGCCAGCAGTGAGGGGACTAGCGGTGAGACCCAGTACTTC.

This clone has just one count. This chain links TRBV19 with TRBJ2-5; D perhaps matches TRBD2 (6 bases). V was shortened by 8 bases and J by 3 bases, with 10 bases between the two germline ends. The germline gives CDR1 LNHDA, CDR2 SQIVND (reference sequence). The length of the CDR3 is 12 residues. The CDR3 nucleotides read TGTGCCAGTTCGGGGGTTAAAGAGACCCAGTACTTC. It encodes CASSGVKETQYF.

CDR3 residues: CASGGTGVSPLHF. The CDR3 nucleotides are TGTGCCAGCGGCGGGACAGGGGTCTCACCCCTCCACTTT. The J gene is TRBJ1-6, the V gene TRBV7-2; 10 bases agree with TRBD1. The V and J ends lost 8 bases and 10 bases, in that order; junction bases with no gene match: 5. CDR1 and CDR2 from the germline V gene are SGHTA and FQGNSA. This CDR3 has 13 amino acids.

The chain has TRBV5-1 and TRBJ2-5, with 9 bases aligning to TRBD1. Trimming took 0 bases from V and 4 from J; bases not matched to a gene: 4. This CDR3 region has 15 residues. Germline V gene lookup returns CDR1 SGHRS and CDR2 YFSETQ. CDR3 loop: CASSLDRGRGETQYF. The DNA for the CDR3 is TGCGCCAGCAGCTTGGACAGGGGGCGGGGAGAGACCCAGTACTTC. The full variable domain, with the rest looked up from reference TRBV5-1 and TRBJ2-5, is KAGVTQTPRYLIKTRGQQVTLSCSPISGHRSVSWYQQTPGQGLQFLFEYFSETQRNKGNFPGRFSGRQFSNSRSEMNVSTLELGDSALYLCASSLDRGRGETQYFGPGTRLLVL.

This chain connects TRBV5-1 to TRBJ2-7, with 10 bases fitting TRBD2. Germline V CDR1 and CDR2: SGHRS, YFSETQ. The CDR3 spans 14 residues. The J segment lost 2 bases and the V segment lost 2 bases, leaving 1 base of the junction unmatched. The CDR3 region has the DNA TGCGCCAGCAGCTTAGCGGGGGGGACCTACGAGCAGTACTTC. As protein: CASSLAGGTYEQYF. Full variable domain (outside the CDR3, taken from reference TRBV5-1 and TRBJ2-7): KAGVTQTPRYLIKTRGQQVTLSCSPISGHRSVSWYQQTPGQGLQFLFEYFSETQRNKGNFPGRFSGRQFSNSRSEMNVSTLELGDSALYLCASSLAGGTYEQYFGPGTRLTVT.

The chain has TRBV7-9 and TRBJ2-1, with TRBD2 identical over 8 bases. The germline CDR1 and CDR2 sequences are SEHNR and FQNEAQ (reference sequence). Trimming cost V 4 bases and J 8 bases; bases outside gene matches: 10. This CDR3 region has 15 residues. In DNA, the CDR3 is TGTGCCAGCAGCTCCGTCTGGACTAGCTCCTATGAGCAGTTCTTC. It encodes CASSSVWTSSYEQFF.

This clone was observed once. CDR3 DNA: TGTGCCAGCCGGGAAAGCTCCTACAATGAGCAGTTCTTC. Protein: CASRESSYNEQFF. This sequence joins TRBV27 and TRBJ2-1, with D possibly TRBD2 on 5 matching bases. The CDR3 runs 13 residues. Germline loops: CDR1 MNHEY, CDR2 SMNVEV (reference sequence). With 8 bases removed from V and 0 bases from J, the gap between germline ends came to 8 bases.

V is TRBV18 and J is TRBJ2-7; 9 nucleotides line up with TRBD1. J was trimmed by 7 bases and V by 6 bases; bases with no gene match: 7. The CDR3 has 13 residues. The germline gives CDR1 KGHSH, CDR2 LQKENI. CDR3 in DNA: TGTGCCAGCTCGCCGGGACAGGGAAGGGAGCAGTACTTC. The encoded protein is CASSPGQGREQYF.

This chain uses TRBV19 with TRBJ1-5, with TRBD1 identical over 9 bases. This CDR3 is built from 14 residues. V trimming: 5 bases; J trimming: 5 bases; junction bases outside the gene matches: 4. Germline V gene lookup returns CDR1 LNHDA and CDR2 SQIVND (reference sequence). This chain's CDR3 is CASSGTGTYQPQHF. The CDR3 DNA follows: TGTGCCAGTAGTGGGACAGGGACCTATCAGCCCCAGCATTTT.

The rearrangement joins TRBV14 to TRBJ2-7, with 8 bases lining up with TRBD2. CDR1 is SGHDN, CDR2 FVKESK, per germline. Trimming at V came to 2 bases and at J to 7 bases, leaving 10 bases not matched to a gene. CDR3 length equals 15 residues. The DNA of the CDR3 is TGTGCCAGCAGCCAACGGTGGAGCGGGAGAGGGGAGCAGTACTTC. Translating it yields CASSQRWSGRGEQYF. Complete variable domain (other parts from reference TRBV14 and TRBJ2-7): EAGVTQFPSHSVIEKGQTVTLRCDPISGHDNLYWYRRVMGKEIKFLLHFVKESKQDESGMPNNRFLAERTGGTYSTLKVQPAELEDSGVYFCASSQRWSGRGEQYFGPGTRLTVT.

The chain uses TRBV7-3 and TRBJ2-6; no clear D gene. The V and J ends lost 6 bases and 0 bases respectively, with 6 bases between them. CDR3 length: 14 amino acids. Germline assignment: CDR1 SGHTA and CDR2 FQGTGA. This CDR3 is CASSQFSGANVLTF. The CDR3 DNA reads TGTGCCAGCAGTCAATTCTCTGGGGCCAACGTCCTGACTTTC.

The chain is built from TRBV6-6 and TRBJ1-6; 7 bases agree with TRBD1. The germline CDR1 and CDR2 sequences are MNHNY and SVGAGI (reference sequence). The CDR3 has 14 residues. The J segment lost 13 bases and the V segment lost 4 bases, leaving 10 bases of the junction unmatched. CDR3 bases: TGTGCCAGCAGTTCGGGACAGTTTTTTGTCCCCCTCCACTTT. Encoded protein: CASSSGQFFVPLHF.